Presented here are 17 T cell receptor beta chains from one specimen sequenced in a study of cytomegalovirus exposure and HLA in healthy donors. It was with 60 Vbeta and 13 Jbeta primers that the PCR ran. Profiled with immunoSEQ multiplex PCR; TCRdb holds only in-frame clones, not every one. Found here are around 160,000 clones, over 65% of them singletons; the top ten hold 2.5% to 3.5%. Material: PBMCs. The receptors stem from a middle-aged man in good health and CMV-seropositive.

V and J are TRBV5-4 and TRBJ2-1, with 7 bases identical to TRBD1. The CDR3 sequence is 16 residues long. The V segment lost 5 bases and the J segment 0 bases; nucleotides outside the gene matches: 8. CDR1 and CDR2 (germline): SGHNT, YYREEE (reference sequence). The CDR3: CASRPTGTVSYNEQFF. Written as DNA, the CDR3 is TGTGCCAGCAGACCTACCGGGACAGTCTCCTACAATGAGCAGTTCTTC. Complete variable domain (other parts from reference TRBV5-4 and TRBJ2-1): ETGVTQSPTHLIKTRGQQVTLRCSSQSGHNTVSWYQQALGQGPQFIFQYYREEENGRGNFPPRFSGLQFPNYSSELNVNALELDDSALYLCASRPTGTVSYNEQFFGPGTRLTVL.

This chain links TRBV7-2 with TRBJ2-2, with TRBD2 matching 11 bases. Germline V CDR1 and CDR2: SGHTA, FQGNSA. The length of the CDR3 is 17 residues. J gave up 6 bases and V 1 base, and 7 bases lay outside the gene matches. CDR3 DNA: TGTGCCAGCAGCTTAGGGTTGCTAGCGGGAGGACCCGGGGAGCTGTTTTTT. Protein: CASSLGLLAGGPGELFF.

This chain connects TRBV7-2 to TRBJ2-7, with a tentative D call TRBD2 (5 bases). Germline V lookup: CDR1 SGHTA, CDR2 FQGNSA. CDR3 length equals 15 residues. Trimming left V 3 bases short and J 0 bases short, with 12 bases between. The CDR3 DNA reads as TGTGCCAGCAGCTTCCACGGGGTTAGCTCCTACGAGCAGTACTTC. Translation gives CASSFHGVSSYEQYF.

The V call is TRBV28, the J call TRBJ1-2, with D unresolved. The V gene's germline CDR1 is MDHEN and CDR2 SYDVKM. V was pared by 3 bases and J by 1 base, with 21 bases between. CDR3 length: 18 residues. In nucleotides, the CDR3 is TGTGCCAGCAGTTTTACGGTGGGAAAATCGGGAAGTAACTATGGCTACACCTTC. It specifies CASSFTVGKSGSNYGYTF.

The chain carries TRBV9 and TRBJ1-3; TRBD1 might be the D (5 bases). CDR1 SGDLS and CDR2 YYNGEE come from the germline V gene. Deletions cut 2 bases from V and 2 bases from J, with 11 bases between. This CDR3 comprises 15 residues. The CDR3 region has the DNA TGTGCCAGCAGCGTCGGTCCGGGGGCTGGAAACACCATATATTTT. Its translation: CASSVGPGAGNTIYF.

As to this clone: A far larger clone is a single base away, which makes a read error likely. The rearrangement uses TRBV7-2 and TRBJ1-5, with 9 bases matching TRBD1. Germline-derived CDR1 and CDR2 are SGHTA and FQGNSA. This CDR3 contains 14 residues. CDR3 nucleotide sequence: TGTGCCGGCAGCCCACAGGGGGCCGGGCAGCCCCAGCATTTT. It yields the protein CAGSPQGAGQPQHF.

The rearrangement uses TRBV6-1 and TRBJ2-7; 8 nucleotides agree with TRBD1. CDR3 length equals 15 residues. Germline values: CDR1 MNHNS, CDR2 SASEGT. With V trimmed by 7 bases and J by 1 base, 9 bases remained unmatched. DNA for the CDR3: TGTGCCAGCACCGAACCAGGGGGCCTTTCCTACGAGCAGTACTTC. It specifies CASTEPGGLSYEQYF.

Concerning this clone itself: Germline and junction disagree at one end, which may indicate a read error. The CDR3 DNA reads TGTGCCACCAGTTATACAGAAACGAACACTGAAGCTTTCTTT. It translates to CATSYTETNTEAFF. This chain links TRBV10-3 with TRBJ1-1; D gene uncertain. The germline CDR1 and CDR2 sequences are ENHRY and SYGVKD. The CDR3 totals 14 residues.

The sample holds a few counts of this clone. This chain uses TRBV6-5 with TRBJ1-5; D may be TRBD1 (5 bases). The germline CDR1 and CDR2 sequences are MNHEY and SVGAGI. This CDR3 contains 15 residues. V gave up 6 bases and J gave up 2 bases, with 14 bases separating them. CDR3 DNA: TGTGCCAGCAGACCTCAGGGCCTTGGCAATCAGCCCCAGCATTTT. Its protein is CASRPQGLGNQPQHF.

This chain connects TRBV9 to TRBJ1-3; D is unresolved. In germline, CDR1 is SGDLS, CDR2 YYNGEE. Trimming took 2 bases from V and 3 from J, leaving 3 bases between them. CDR3 length equals 12 residues. CDR3 DNA sequence: TGTGCCAGCAGCGTCAATGGAAACACCATATATTTT. It yields the protein CASSVNGNTIYF.

This clone has just a few counts. The chain employs TRBV6-6 and TRBJ1-1; 7 bases are shared with TRBD1. Trimming removed 0 bases from V and 3 bases from J; junction bases left unmatched: 7. Looked up from germline, CDR1 is MNHNY and CDR2 is SVGAGI (reference sequence). This CDR3 is 16 amino acids long. CDR3 loop: CASSYSTGPTDTEAFF. In nucleotides, the CDR3 is TGTGCCAGCAGTTACTCGACAGGGCCGACGGACACTGAAGCTTTCTTT.

This clone is a singleton in its sample. The V call is TRBV28, the J call TRBJ2-6; D is uncertain. Germline assignment: CDR1 MDHEN and CDR2 SYDVKM. V was cut by 2 bases and J by 0 bases, with 5 bases left in between. This CDR3 is built from 15 residues. Here the CDR3 reads CASSLRGSGANVLTF. The CDR3 DNA reads TGTGCCAGCAGTTTAAGAGGCTCTGGGGCCAACGTCCTGACTTTC. Together with reference TRBV28 and TRBJ2-6, the CDR3 gives the full variable domain: DVKVTQSSRYLVKRTGEKVFLECVQDMDHENMFWYRQDPGLGLRLIYFSYDVKMKEKGDIPEGYSVSREKKERFSLILESASTNQTSMYLCASSLRGSGANVLTFGAGSRLTVL.

V usage is TRBV23-1 and J usage is TRBJ1-2; D perhaps matches TRBD1 (5 bases). Being an ORF, TRBV23-1 has a function that is uncertain. The length of the CDR3 is 17 residues. V lost 1 base, J lost 4 bases, and 19 bases lay in between. The DNA for the CDR3 is TGCGCCAGCAGTCAATGGATTTGGGTGTTGGACATCTATGGCTACACCTTC. Protein product: CASSQWIWVLDIYGYTF.

The chain has TRBV28 and TRBJ1-5; a weak D match, TRBD1 (5 bases). CDR3 length: 16 residues. Germline CDR1 and CDR2: MDHEN and SYDVKM. Trimming took 4 bases from V and 3 from J, leaving 16 bases between them. The CDR3 coding sequence is TGTGCCAGCAGTTCCCCTACCGACGGACACAATCAGCCCCAGCATTTT. Amino acid sequence: CASSSPTDGHNQPQHF.

The chain is built from TRBV9 and TRBJ2-5; a weak D match, TRBD2 (5 bases). The germline V and J ends were trimmed by 4 bases and 1 base, with 11 bases remaining between them. The CDR3 runs 14 residues. Germline V gene data show CDR1 as SGDLS and CDR2 as YYNGEE. The CDR3: CASSKRGSQETQYF. The CDR3 nucleotides are TGTGCCAGCAGCAAGCGCGGGTCCCAAGAGACCCAGTACTTC.

The rearrangement uses TRBV19 and TRBJ2-1, with D tentatively TRBD2 (5 bases). V shed 3 bases and J shed 9 bases, with 12 bases lying between them. Germline V gene lookup returns CDR1 LNHDA and CDR2 SQIVND (reference sequence). CDR3 length equals 13 residues. CDR3 nucleotides: TGTGCCAGTAGTATTGGGGTTGGGAGTGAGCAGTTCTTC. It translates to CASSIGVGSEQFF.

This clone was observed once. The same CDR3 can be traced to other DNA sequences in this sample. The V gene is TRBV5-6, the J gene TRBJ1-4; the D is unclear. Looked up from germline, CDR1 is SGHDT and CDR2 is YYEEEE. Between the trimmed V and J ends, which lost 0 bases and 0 bases, there was a span of 9 bases. The CDR3 is 16 residues long. The CDR3 is CASSLGIAATNEKLFF. CDR3 bases: TGTGCCAGCAGCTTGGGGATAGCTGCAACTAATGAAAAACTGTTTTTT.